This T cell receptor beta chain was retrieved from a study of radiotherapy plus CTLA-4 blockade in lung cancer. Whole-study context: Objective responses were seen in under 20% of patients, disease control in approximately 30%.

The CDR3 runs to 19 residues. Germline CDR1 and CDR2: SEHNR and FQNEAQ (reference sequence). V lost 4 bases to trimming and J lost 4 bases; unmatched junction nucleotides: 14. Each patient with chemo-refractory metastatic non-small-cell lung cancer was treated with focal radiation plus CTLA-4 blockade using ipilimumab. Concerning this clone: What it recognizes is unknown.

Regarding the study as a whole: TCR clones originating in tumors grew in number in blood after radiotherapy plus ipilimumab. The best prediction of response reportedly came from early blood T cell clone dynamics, with interferon-beta.

Profiling relied on immunoSEQ multiplex PCR, and the TCRdb table lists in-frame clones only, not all of them. The profile shows tens of thousands of clones, around 85% of them singletons. This sequence originates from a human donor with non-small cell lung cancer who had a partial response to radiotherapy plus ipilimumab. This chain links TRBV7-9 with TRBJ2-5; 14 bases align to TRBD2. This specimen consisted of peripheral blood, obtained from a patient treated with radiotherapy plus ipilimumab. The CDR3 protein is CASSSPRTGTSGSIETQYF. The CDR3 DNA is TGTGCCAGCAGCTCACCACGAACAGGGACTAGCGGGAGCATAGAGACCCAGTACTTC.